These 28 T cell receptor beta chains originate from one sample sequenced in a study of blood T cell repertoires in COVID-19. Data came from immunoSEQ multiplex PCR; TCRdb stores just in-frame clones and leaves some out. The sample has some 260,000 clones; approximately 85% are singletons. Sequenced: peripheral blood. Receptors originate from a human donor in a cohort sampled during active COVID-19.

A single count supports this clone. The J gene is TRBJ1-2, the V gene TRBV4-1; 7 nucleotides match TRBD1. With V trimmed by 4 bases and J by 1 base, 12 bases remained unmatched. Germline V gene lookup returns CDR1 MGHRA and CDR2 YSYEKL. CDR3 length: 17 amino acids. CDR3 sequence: CASSLPIKGAFNYGYTF. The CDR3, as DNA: TGCGCCAGCAGCCTTCCGATTAAGGGGGCTTTTAACTATGGCTACACCTTC.

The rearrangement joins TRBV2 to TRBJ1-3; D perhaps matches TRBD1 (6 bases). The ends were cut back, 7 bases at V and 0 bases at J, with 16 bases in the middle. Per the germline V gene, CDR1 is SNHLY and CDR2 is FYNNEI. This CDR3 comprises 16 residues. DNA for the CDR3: TGTGCCAGCAATTTGGGACACCTAATCTCTGGAAACACCATATATTTT. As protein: CASNLGHLISGNTIYF.

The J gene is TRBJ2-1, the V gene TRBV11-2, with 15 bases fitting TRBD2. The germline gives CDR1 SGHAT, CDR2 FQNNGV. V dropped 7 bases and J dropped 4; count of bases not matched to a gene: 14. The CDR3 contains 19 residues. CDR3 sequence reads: CASTIQRTSGRARYNEQFF. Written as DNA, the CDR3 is TGTGCCAGCACCATCCAGAGGACTAGCGGGAGGGCCAGATACAATGAGCAGTTCTTC.

CDR3 DNA: TGTGCCAGTAGTATTAACCGCGGAAGGAATCAGCCCCAGCATTTT. Encoded protein: CASSINRGRNQPQHF. This chain uses TRBV19 with TRBJ1-5; D gene uncertain. Germline CDR1 reads LNHDA; CDR2 reads SQIVND (reference sequence). V dropped 3 bases and J dropped 4 bases, with 13 bases sitting between them. The CDR3 consists of 15 residues.

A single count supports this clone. CDR3 DNA sequence: TGTGCCAGCAGTTTGGGGACTGGTACGCAGTATTTT. Amino acid sequence: CASSLGTGTQYF. The V gene is TRBV27, the J gene TRBJ2-3, with D possibly matching TRBD2 (6 bases). The CDR3 sequence is 12 residues long. V lost 3 bases and J 8 bases, leaving 9 bases between the germline ends. Germline CDR1 MNHEY, CDR2 SMNVEV (reference sequence).

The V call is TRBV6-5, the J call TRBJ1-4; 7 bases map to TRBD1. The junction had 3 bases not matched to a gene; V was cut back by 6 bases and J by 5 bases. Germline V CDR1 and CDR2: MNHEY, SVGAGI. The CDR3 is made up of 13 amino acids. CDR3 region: CASSPTGNEKLFF. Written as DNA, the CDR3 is TGTGCCAGCAGCCCGACAGGGAATGAAAAACTGTTTTTT.

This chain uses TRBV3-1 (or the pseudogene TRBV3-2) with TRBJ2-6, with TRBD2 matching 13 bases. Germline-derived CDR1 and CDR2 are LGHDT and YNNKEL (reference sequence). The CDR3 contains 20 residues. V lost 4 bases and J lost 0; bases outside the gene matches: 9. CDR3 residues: CASSPWGLAGRFSGANVLTF. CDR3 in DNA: TGTGCCAGCAGCCCCTGGGGACTAGCGGGGCGTTTCTCTGGGGCCAACGTCCTGACTTTC.

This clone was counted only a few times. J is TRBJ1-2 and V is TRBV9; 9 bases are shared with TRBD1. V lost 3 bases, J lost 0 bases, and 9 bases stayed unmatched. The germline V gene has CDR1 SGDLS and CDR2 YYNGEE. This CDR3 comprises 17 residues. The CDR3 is CASSAGSTGGSNYGYTF. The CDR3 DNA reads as TGTGCCAGCAGCGCGGGGTCAACAGGGGGCTCTAACTATGGCTACACCTTC.

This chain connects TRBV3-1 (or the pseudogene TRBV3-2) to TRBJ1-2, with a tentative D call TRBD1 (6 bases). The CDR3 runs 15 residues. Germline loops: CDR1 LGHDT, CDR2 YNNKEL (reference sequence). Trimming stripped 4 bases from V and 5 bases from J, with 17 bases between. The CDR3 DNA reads TGTGCCAGCAGCCGATCAAGCAGGGGTGGGTATGGCTACACCTTC. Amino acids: CASSRSSRGGYGYTF.

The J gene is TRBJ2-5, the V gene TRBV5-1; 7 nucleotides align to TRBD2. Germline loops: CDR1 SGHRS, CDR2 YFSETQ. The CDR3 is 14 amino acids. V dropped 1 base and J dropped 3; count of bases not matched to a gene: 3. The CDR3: CASSLSGREETQYF. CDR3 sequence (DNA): TGCGCCAGCAGCTTGTCTGGGAGGGAAGAGACCCAGTACTTC. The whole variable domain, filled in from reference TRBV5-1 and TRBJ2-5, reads KAGVTQTPRYLIKTRGQQVTLSCSPISGHRSVSWYQQTPGQGLQFLFEYFSETQRNKGNFPGRFSGRQFSNSRSEMNVSTLELGDSALYLCASSLSGREETQYFGPGTRLLVL.

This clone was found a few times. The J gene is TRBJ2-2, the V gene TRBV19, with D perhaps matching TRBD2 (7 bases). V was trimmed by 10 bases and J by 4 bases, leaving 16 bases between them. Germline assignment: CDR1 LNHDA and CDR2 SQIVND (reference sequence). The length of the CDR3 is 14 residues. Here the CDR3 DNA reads TGTGCCACAATAGGGAGGGGGTTCACCGGGGAGCTGTTTTTT. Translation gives CATIGRGFTGELFF.

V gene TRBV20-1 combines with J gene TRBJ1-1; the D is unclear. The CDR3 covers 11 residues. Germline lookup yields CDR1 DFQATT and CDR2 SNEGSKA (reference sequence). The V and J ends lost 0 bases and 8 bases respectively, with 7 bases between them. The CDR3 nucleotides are TGCAGTGCTAGAGATCTCCCCGAAGCTTTCTTT. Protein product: CSARDLPEAFF.

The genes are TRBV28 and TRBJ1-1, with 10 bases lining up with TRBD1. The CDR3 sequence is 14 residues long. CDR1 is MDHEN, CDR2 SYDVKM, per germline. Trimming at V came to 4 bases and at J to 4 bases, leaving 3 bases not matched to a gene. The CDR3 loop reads CASSSTGGITEAFF. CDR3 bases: TGTGCCAGCAGTTCGACAGGGGGCATCACTGAAGCTTTCTTT.

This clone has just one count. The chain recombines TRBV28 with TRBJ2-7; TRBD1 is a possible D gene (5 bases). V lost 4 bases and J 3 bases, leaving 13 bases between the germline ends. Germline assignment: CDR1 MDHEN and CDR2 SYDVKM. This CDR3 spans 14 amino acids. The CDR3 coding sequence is TGTGCCAGCAGTTGGTCAGGGATCGGCTACGAGCAGTACTTC. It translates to CASSWSGIGYEQYF.

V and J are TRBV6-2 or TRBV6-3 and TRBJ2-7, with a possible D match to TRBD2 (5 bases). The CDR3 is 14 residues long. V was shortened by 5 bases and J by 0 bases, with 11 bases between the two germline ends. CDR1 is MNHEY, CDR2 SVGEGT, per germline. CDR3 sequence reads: CASSPGFSSYEQYF. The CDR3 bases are TGTGCCAGCAGTCCGGGGTTCAGCTCCTACGAGCAGTACTTC.

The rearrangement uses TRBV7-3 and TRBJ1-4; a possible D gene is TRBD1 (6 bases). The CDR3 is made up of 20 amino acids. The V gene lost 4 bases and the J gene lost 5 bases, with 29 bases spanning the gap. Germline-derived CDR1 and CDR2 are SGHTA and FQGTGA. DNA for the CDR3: TGTGCCAGCAGCTCCTACGGCTCTCAAGGGGGGGAACTCCACAATGAAAAACTGTTTTTT. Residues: CASSSYGSQGGELHNEKLFF.

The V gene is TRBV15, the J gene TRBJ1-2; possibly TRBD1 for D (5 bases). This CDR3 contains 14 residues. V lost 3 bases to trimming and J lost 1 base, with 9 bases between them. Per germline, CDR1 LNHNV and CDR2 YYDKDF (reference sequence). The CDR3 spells CATSRTGGNYGYTF. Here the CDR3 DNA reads TGTGCCACCAGCAGGACCGGGGGTAACTATGGCTACACCTTC.

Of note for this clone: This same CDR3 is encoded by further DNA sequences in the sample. CDR3 coding DNA: TGTGCCAGCAGCCCGACTAGCGGAAGCTCCTACAATGAGCAGTTCTTC. Protein: CASSPTSGSSYNEQFF. The chain joins TRBV9 to TRBJ2-1, with TRBD2 matching 9 bases. The ends lost 4 bases at V and 0 bases at J; junction bases unmatched: 5. The length of the CDR3 is 16 residues. The germline gives CDR1 SGDLS, CDR2 YYNGEE.

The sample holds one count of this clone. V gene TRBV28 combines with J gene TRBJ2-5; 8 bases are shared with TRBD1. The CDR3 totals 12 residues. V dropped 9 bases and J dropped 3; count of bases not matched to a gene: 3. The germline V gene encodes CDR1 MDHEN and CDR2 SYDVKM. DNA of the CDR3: TGTGCCAGTATGACAGGGGAAGAGACCCAGTACTTC. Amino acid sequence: CASMTGEETQYF.

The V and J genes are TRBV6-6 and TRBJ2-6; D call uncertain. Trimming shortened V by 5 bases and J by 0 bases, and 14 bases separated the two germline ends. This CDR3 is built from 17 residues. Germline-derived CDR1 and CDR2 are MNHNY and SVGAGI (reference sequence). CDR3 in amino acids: CASSLQVPSSGANVLTF. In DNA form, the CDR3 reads TGTGCCAGCAGTCTCCAGGTTCCGTCCTCTGGGGCCAACGTCCTGACTTTC.

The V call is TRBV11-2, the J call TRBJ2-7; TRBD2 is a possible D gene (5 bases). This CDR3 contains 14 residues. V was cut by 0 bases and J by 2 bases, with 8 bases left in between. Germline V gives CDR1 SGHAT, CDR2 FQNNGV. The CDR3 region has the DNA TGTGCCAGCAGCTTAGAGACGGGGACCTACGAGCAGTACTTC. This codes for CASSLETGTYEQYF.

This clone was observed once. CDR3 nucleotides: TGTGCCAGCAGCTTCCTTTCAGGATCCTACGAGCAGTACTTC. As protein: CASSFLSGSYEQYF. The J gene is TRBJ2-7, the V gene TRBV7-2; no firm D call. CDR3 length: 14 residues. V shed 3 bases and J shed 1 base, with 10 bases lying between them. Germline CDR1 and CDR2: SGHTA and FQGNSA.

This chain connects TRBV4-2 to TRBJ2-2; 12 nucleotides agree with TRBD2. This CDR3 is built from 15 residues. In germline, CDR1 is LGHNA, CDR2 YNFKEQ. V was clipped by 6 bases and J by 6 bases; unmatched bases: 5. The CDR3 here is CASSRLAGVSGELFF. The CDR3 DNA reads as TGTGCCAGCAGTCGACTAGCGGGAGTTTCCGGGGAGCTGTTTTTT.

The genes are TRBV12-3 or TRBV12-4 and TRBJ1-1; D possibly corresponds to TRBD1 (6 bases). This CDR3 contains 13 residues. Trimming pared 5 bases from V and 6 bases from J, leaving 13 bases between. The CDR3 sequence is CASSIGTPAEAFF. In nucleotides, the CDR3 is TGTGCCAGCAGTATCGGGACACCCGCTGAAGCTTTCTTT.

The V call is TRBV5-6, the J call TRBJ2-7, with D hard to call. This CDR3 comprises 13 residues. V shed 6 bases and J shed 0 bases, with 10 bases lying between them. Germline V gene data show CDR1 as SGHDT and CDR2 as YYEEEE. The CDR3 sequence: CASKYESSYEQYF. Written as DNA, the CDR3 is TGTGCCAGCAAGTACGAGAGCTCCTACGAGCAGTACTTC.

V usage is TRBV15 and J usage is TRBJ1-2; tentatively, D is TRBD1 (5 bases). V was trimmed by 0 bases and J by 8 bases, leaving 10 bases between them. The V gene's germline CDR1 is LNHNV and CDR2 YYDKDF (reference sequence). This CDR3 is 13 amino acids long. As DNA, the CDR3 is TGTGCCACCAGCAGAGATCAGGGATGGGGCTACACCTTC. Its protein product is CATSRDQGWGYTF.

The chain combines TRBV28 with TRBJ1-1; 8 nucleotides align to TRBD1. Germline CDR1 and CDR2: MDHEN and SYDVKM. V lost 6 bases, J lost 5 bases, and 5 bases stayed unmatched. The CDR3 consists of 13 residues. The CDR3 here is CASSHTGGTEAFF. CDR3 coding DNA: TGTGCCAGCAGCCATACAGGGGGGACTGAAGCTTTCTTT. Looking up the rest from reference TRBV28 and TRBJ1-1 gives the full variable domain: DVKVTQSSRYLVKRTGEKVFLECVQDMDHENMFWYRQDPGLGLRLIYFSYDVKMKEKGDIPEGYSVSREKKERFSLILESASTNQTSMYLCASSHTGGTEAFFGQGTRLTVV.

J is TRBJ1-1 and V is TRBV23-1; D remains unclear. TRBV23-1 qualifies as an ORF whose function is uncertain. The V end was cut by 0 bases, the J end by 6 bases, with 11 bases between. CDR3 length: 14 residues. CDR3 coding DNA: TGCGCCAGCAGTCAATCGAAGTCAGGCTCTGAAGCTTTCTTT. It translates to CASSQSKSGSEAFF.